This T cell receptor beta chain was recovered during a study of T cells in Graves' hyperthyroidism and ophthalmopathy. TCR beta CDR3 regions were amplified from RNA. The primer set for the first-round RT-PCR of the TCR CDR3 was HTBI. TCRdb independently ran MiXCR on the multiplex PCR reads; one entry per CDR3 protein. The data show more than 500,000 distinct CDR3 sequences, more than 15% seen once. The study's findings and limits: In the blood, most expanded thyroid clonotypes above 0.001 appeared as well. With a median lead of approximately 6.4 months before onset, the model predicted ophthalmopathy.

This CDR3 spans 14 amino acids. V was clipped by 10 bases and J by 6 bases, with 18 bases between them. Germline V gene sequence: CDR1 SGHVS, CDR2 FQNEAQ. This clonotype was detected only a few times. What it binds is unknown. The source material was blood. This clonotype was sampled from a woman between 25 and 40 years old with Graves' ophthalmopathy. V is TRBV7-8 and J is TRBJ2-2; D is possibly TRBD1 or TRBD2 (5 bases each). This chain's CDR3 is CATVKVGVPGELFF. In nucleotides, the CDR3 is TGTGCCACCGTCAAGGTGGGGGTACCCGGGGAGCTGTTTTTT.